The source of this TCR beta chain is a study of OX40 agonist ivuxolimab in advanced cancers. This clone occurred once. This CDR3 contains 13 residues. Germline lookup yields CDR1 SGHRS and CDR2 YFSETQ. V gave up 4 bases and J gave up 3 bases, with 9 bases separating them. The assay was immunoSEQ multiplex PCR, and TCRdb's table has in-frame clones only and misses some. The data show fewer than 65,000 clones, with 75% to 90% seen just once and more than 10% held by the top ten. The gene calls are TRBV5-1 and TRBJ2-3, with D possibly being TRBD1 (6 bases). The clonotype originates from an adult with an advanced solid tumor such as melanoma, head and neck, liver or kidney cancer. The sequenced sample was CD4+ or CD8+ T cells sorted from blood, obtained in a trial of the OX40 agonist ivuxolimab. The CDR3 nucleotides read TGCGCCAGCAGCGCTCAGGGGACAGATACGCAGTATTTT. It yields the protein CASSAQGTDTQYF.